This is a list of T cell receptor beta chains from one sample in a study of blood T cell repertoires in COVID-19. Clones were sequenced by immunoSEQ multiplex PCR, and TCRdb holds only the in-frame ones, with some missing. The sample includes 250,000 or so clones, 80% to 90% of them seen just once. Sequencing was carried out using PBMCs or T cells enriched from blood (not recorded which). These receptors were taken from a woman aged 40 to 50 who had been exposed to COVID-19. The CDR3 runs from the conserved cysteine through the conserved F or W. D genes are given only for firm matches. Rows give clone size only sometimes, using once, few, many, or a class for an expanded clone.

v_call	clone_size	cdr3_length	d_call	j_call	cdr3_aa	cdr3_nt
TRBV9	.	15	TRBD1	TRBJ2-3	CASSPRQGPTDTQYF	TGTGCCAGCAGCCCCCGACAGGGGCCCACAGATACGCAGTATTTT
TRBV2	.	14	TRBD1	TRBJ1-5	CASTFMQGDQPQHF	TGTGCCAGCACATTTATGCAGGGGGATCAGCCCCAGCATTTT
TRBV28	.	16	TRBD1	TRBJ1-5	CASSLATGVLGQPQHF	TGTGCCAGCAGTTTAGCAACAGGGGTTTTGGGTCAGCCCCAGCATTTT
TRBV19	.	16	TRBD2	TRBJ2-5	CASSEGGLAGVETQYF	TGTGCCAGTAGTGAGGGCGGACTAGCGGGGGTAGAGACCCAGTACTTC
TRBV6-4	.	14	.	TRBJ1-5	CASSLPGANQPQHF	TGTGCCAGCAGTCTCCCTGGGGCCAATCAGCCCCAGCATTTT
TRBV24-1	few	16	.	TRBJ1-5	CATSDSRIESSWPQHF	TGTGCCACCAGTGATTCTAGAATCGAGTCATCGTGGCCCCAGCATTTT
TRBV5-6	.	14	.	TRBJ1-6	CASSLAGAISPLHF	TGTGCCAGCAGCTTGGCAGGGGCCATTTCACCCCTCCACTTT
TRBV12-3/TRBV12-4	.	13	.	TRBJ2-5	CASRSGVQETQYF	TGTGCCAGCCGATCCGGGGTTCAAGAGACCCAGTACTTC
TRBV6-4	.	15	.	TRBJ2-2	CASTEDSSNTGELFF	TGTGCCAGCACCGAGGACAGTTCGAACACCGGGGAGCTGTTTTTT
TRBV28	.	12	TRBD1	TRBJ1-2	CATSTGSYGYTF	TGTGCCACCTCGACAGGGAGCTATGGCTACACCTTC
TRBV18	once	17	.	TRBJ1-6	CASSTTGPSSYNSPLHF	TGTGCCAGCTCAACGACAGGACCAAGCTCCTATAATTCACCCCTCCACTTT
TRBV4-2	.	17	TRBD1	TRBJ2-7	CASSQDGGQGIGYEQYF	TGTGCCAGCAGCCAAGATGGCGGACAGGGGATCGGCTACGAGCAGTACTTC
TRBV6-2/TRBV6-3	.	15	TRBD2	TRBJ2-2	CASSGRGGSTGELFF	TGTGCCAGCAGTGGACGGGGGGGAAGCACCGGGGAGCTGTTTTTT
TRBV7-2	.	15	TRBD2	TRBJ2-1	CASSLVPGLAGVEFF	TGTGCCAGCAGCTTAGTTCCGGGACTAGCGGGAGTGGAGTTCTTC
TRBV19	.	15	TRBD1	TRBJ2-7	CASNSGTALSYEQYF	TGTGCCAGTAATTCCGGGACAGCCCTCTCCTACGAGCAGTACTTC
TRBV5-5	.	17	TRBD1	TRBJ2-6	CASSSDRGRAGANVLTF	TGTGCCAGCAGTTCGGACAGGGGGCGGGCTGGGGCCAACGTCCTGACTTTC
TRBV28	.	13	.	TRBJ1-1	CASRTQGITEAFF	TGTGCCAGCAGGACACAGGGAATCACTGAAGCTTTCTTT
TRBV12-3/TRBV12-4	.	13	TRBD2	TRBJ2-3	CASGLAGGDTQYF	TGTGCCAGCGGACTAGCGGGGGGGGATACGCAGTATTTT
TRBV18	.	15	TRBD1	TRBJ2-2	CASSPYRGDTGELFF	TGTGCCAGCTCACCCTACAGGGGGGACACCGGGGAGCTGTTTTTT
TRBV5-5	.	14	TRBD1	TRBJ1-6	CASTKGADNSPLHF	TGTGCCAGCACCAAGGGGGCAGATAATTCACCCCTCCACTTT
TRBV7-3	.	17	.	TRBJ2-5	CASSLRETRRLKETQYF	TGTGCCAGCAGCTTAAGGGAGACGCGGAGACTCAAAGAGACCCAGTACTTC
TRBV19	.	15	TRBD1	TRBJ2-2	CASSIRTGGTGELFF	TGTGCCAGTAGTATCCGGACAGGGGGCACCGGGGAGCTGTTTTTT
TRBV27	.	16	TRBD1	TRBJ1-4	CASSLTRGAPNEKLFF	TGTGCCAGCAGTTTAACCAGGGGGGCGCCTAATGAAAAACTGTTTTTT
TRBV5-1	.	16	TRBD2	TRBJ2-3	CASQSIRTSGSGTQYF	TGTGCCAGCCAATCGATAAGGACTAGCGGGAGCGGTACGCAGTATTTT
TRBV29-1	.	14	.	TRBJ1-5	CSVGTDYSNQPQHF	TGCAGCGTCGGAACAGATTATAGCAATCAGCCCCAGCATTTT
TRBV6-6	.	16	.	TRBJ2-2	CASSYRAGSNTGELFF	TGTGCCAGCAGTTACCGAGCCGGGTCCAACACCGGGGAGCTGTTTTTT
TRBV7-3	.	14	.	TRBJ2-2	CASNPGSNTGELFF	TGTGCCAGCAATCCAGGGTCGAACACCGGGGAGCTGTTTTTT
TRBV30	few	15	.	TRBJ1-5	CAWSSADRHNQPQHF	TGTGCCTGGAGTTCCGCCGACAGACACAATCAGCCCCAGCATTTT
TRBV2	.	11	.	TRBJ2-2	CASTLARELFF	TGTGCCAGCACCTTAGCAAGGGAGCTGTTTTTT
TRBV6-2/TRBV6-3	.	17	TRBD2	TRBJ2-1	CASSYPPTSGGANEQFF	TGTGCCAGCAGTTACCCGCCAACTAGCGGGGGGGCCAATGAGCAGTTCTTC
TRBV18	.	13	.	TRBJ1-1	CASSPTFETEAFF	TGTGCCAGCTCACCAACTTTCGAAACTGAAGCTTTCTTT
TRBV29-1	.	16	TRBD2	TRBJ2-2	CSVTGLAGKLTGELFF	TGCAGCGTCACTGGACTAGCGGGGAAACTCACCGGGGAGCTGTTTTTT
TRBV15	.	15	TRBD1	TRBJ2-7	CATSSPDREIDEQYF	TGTGCCACCAGCAGCCCGGACAGGGAAATCGACGAGCAGTACTTC
TRBV29-1	.	12	.	TRBJ1-5	CSVQEGNQPQHF	TGCAGCGTTCAGGAGGGCAATCAGCCCCAGCATTTT
TRBV9	.	16	TRBD2	TRBJ2-1	CASSPRAGGSYNEQFF	TGTGCCAGCAGCCCTCGAGCGGGAGGCTCCTACAATGAGCAGTTCTTC
TRBV9	.	14	.	TRBJ2-4	CASSTGQIRDIQYF	TGTGCCAGCAGCACAGGACAGATTAGGGACATTCAGTACTTC
TRBV27	.	14	TRBD2	TRBJ2-7	CASTPLAGKNEQYF	TGTGCCAGCACGCCACTAGCGGGGAAGAACGAGCAGTACTTC
TRBV28	.	14	.	TRBJ2-7	CASSFLGGSYEQYF	TGTGCCAGCAGTTTTCTGGGGGGATCCTACGAGCAGTACTTC
TRBV28	.	17	.	TRBJ1-1	CASSFTSDLVKNTEAFF	TGTGCCAGCAGTTTTACCAGCGATTTGGTTAAGAACACTGAAGCTTTCTTT
TRBV7-2	once	15	.	TRBJ2-2	CASSLSTEFTGELFF	TGTGCCAGCAGCCTTTCGACAGAGTTCACCGGGGAGCTGTTTTTT
TRBV5-4	.	14	TRBD1	TRBJ1-3	CASSPGTGRNTIYF	TGTGCCAGCAGCCCCGGGACAGGGCGAAACACCATATATTTT
TRBV3-1/TRBV3-2	once	14	.	TRBJ1-2	CASSPGTHHYGYTF	TGTGCCAGCAGCCCGGGGACACACCACTATGGCTACACCTTC